The next 23 T cell receptor beta chains were all read from a single sample in a study of cytomegalovirus exposure and HLA in healthy donors. The PCR had 60 Vbeta and 13 Jbeta primers. Produced via immunoSEQ multiplex PCR; TCRdb's table is partial and in-frame only. The sample has under 150,000 clones; approximately 83% are singletons. Sequenced material: PBMCs. The receptors stem from a male donor in good health and CMV-seronegative.

CDR3: CASSPNGQPNTIYF. In DNA, the CDR3 is TGTGCCAGCTCACCGAACGGACAGCCAAACACCATATATTTT. J is TRBJ1-3 and V is TRBV18; a possible D gene is TRBD1 (6 bases). Germline V gene sequence: CDR1 KGHSH, CDR2 LQKENI. The CDR3 has 14 amino acids. V lost 3 bases to trimming and J lost 6 bases, with 12 bases between them.

This chain uses TRBV2 with TRBJ1-1; TRBD1 matches at 8 bases. Trimming took 6 bases from V and 4 from J; bases not matched to a gene: 10. This CDR3 has 15 residues. Germline CDR1 reads SNHLY; CDR2 reads FYNNEI. The CDR3 spells CASSEQGQVGTEAFF. Here the CDR3 DNA reads TGTGCCAGCAGCGAACAGGGACAGGTAGGCACTGAAGCTTTCTTT.

This chain uses TRBV12-5 with TRBJ2-7, with D possibly TRBD2 on 6 matching bases. The V end lost 6 bases, the J end lost 6 bases, and 12 bases lay between the germline ends. The germline gives CDR1 LGHNT, CDR2 FRNRAP. The CDR3 extends over 12 amino acids. The CDR3 region is CASGLGGSEQYF. CDR3 in DNA: TGTGCTAGTGGCCTGGGAGGTTCCGAGCAGTACTTC. Based on the CDR3 plus reference TRBV12-5 and TRBJ2-7, the full variable domain is DARVTQTPRHKVTEMGQEVTMRCQPILGHNTVFWYRQTMMQGLELLAYFRNRAPLDDSGMPKDRFSAEMPDATLATLKIQPSEPRDSAVYFCASGLGGSEQYFGPGTRLTVT.

The chain joins TRBV2 to TRBJ2-7; 12 positions match TRBD2. Trimming took 5 bases from V and 2 from J; bases not matched to a gene: 7. Germline V gives CDR1 SNHLY, CDR2 FYNNEI. The CDR3 spans 16 residues. Written as DNA, the CDR3 is TGTGCCAGCAGTCTACGGACTAGCGGGAACCCCTACGAGCAGTACTTC. It yields the protein CASSLRTSGNPYEQYF. The variable domain in full, completed from reference TRBV2 and TRBJ2-7, reads EPEVTQTPSHQVTQMGQEVILRCVPISNHLYFYWYRQILGQKVEFLVSFYNNEISEKSEIFDDQFSVERPDGSNFTLKIRSTKLEDSAMYFCASSLRTSGNPYEQYFGPGTRLTVT.

V usage is TRBV7-8 and J usage is TRBJ2-6; D may be TRBD2 (6 bases). Trimming cost V 4 bases and J 0 bases, with 16 bases left between them. This CDR3 has 18 amino acids. Germline-derived CDR1 and CDR2 are SGHVS and FQNEAQ. CDR3 nucleotide sequence: TGTGCCAGCAGCTCCAGGACGGCGGGGCGCTCTGGGGCCAACGTCCTGACTTTC. Translating it yields CASSSRTAGRSGANVLTF.

The chain is built from TRBV5-4 and TRBJ2-5, with 7 nucleotides matching TRBD1. Germline V gene sequence: CDR1 SGHNT, CDR2 YYREEE (reference sequence). The V segment lost 3 bases and the J segment 5 bases; nucleotides outside the gene matches: 4. The CDR3 is 13 residues long. The CDR3, as DNA: TGTGCCAGCAGCTGGGACAGTAGGGAGACCCAGTACTTC. Its protein product is CASSWDSRETQYF.

The genes are TRBV5-4 and TRBJ1-2; no definite D call. The CDR3 covers 11 residues. V lost 5 bases and J 4 bases, leaving 6 bases between the germline ends. Per the germline V gene, CDR1 is SGHNT and CDR2 is YYREEE (reference sequence). CDR3 amino acids: CASSGLYGYTF. DNA of the CDR3: TGTGCCAGCAGTGGGCTCTATGGCTACACCTTC.

J is TRBJ2-2 and V is TRBV2; 8 bases fit TRBD2. V lost 8 bases, J lost 6 bases, and 8 bases stayed unmatched. CDR1 and CDR2 from the germline V gene are SNHLY and FYNNEI. The CDR3 totals 14 residues. Here the CDR3 reads CASYREGLPGELFF. In nucleotides, the CDR3 is TGTGCCAGCTATCGGGAGGGCCTTCCCGGGGAGCTGTTTTTT.

The CDR3 spells CASSYLGQTHF. The CDR3 nucleotides read TGTGCCAGCAGTTACCTGGGACAGACGCATTTT. The V gene is TRBV6-5, the J gene TRBJ1-5, with 7 positions matching TRBD1. CDR1 MNHEY and CDR2 SVGAGI come from the germline V gene. The CDR3 has 11 amino acids. The J segment lost 15 bases and the V segment lost 2 bases, leaving 4 bases of the junction unmatched.

The CDR3 reads CASSYAGGSYEQYF. CDR3 nucleotide sequence: TGTGCCAGCAGCTACGCAGGGGGCTCCTACGAGCAGTACTTC. This rearrangement joins TRBV7-3 to TRBJ2-7; 7 bases fit TRBD1. CDR3 length: 14 amino acids. Trimming took 4 bases from V and 0 from J; bases not matched to a gene: 3. From germline, CDR1 is SGHTA and CDR2 FQGTGA.

This sequence joins TRBV18 and TRBJ2-7; TRBD1 is a possible D gene (5 bases). The ends were cut back, 2 bases at V and 1 base at J, with 9 bases in the middle. This CDR3 has 14 residues. Germline V gene data show CDR1 as KGHSH and CDR2 as LQKENI. The CDR3 DNA sequence: TGTGCCAGCTCACCATCGACAGCATCCTACGAGCAGTACTTC. Its translation is CASSPSTASYEQYF.

The gene calls are TRBV7-9 and TRBJ1-4; the D gene is possibly TRBD1 (5 bases). Germline assignment: CDR1 SEHNR and CDR2 FQNEAQ (reference sequence). This CDR3 is 14 amino acids long. Between the trimmed V and J ends, which lost 3 bases and 6 bases, there was a span of 11 bases. As DNA, the CDR3 is TGTGCCAGCAGCTTCACCGGGGGGGATGAAAAACTGTTTTTT. This codes for CASSFTGGDEKLFF.

The gene calls are TRBV7-2 and TRBJ1-5, with D perhaps TRBD1 (6 bases). The CDR3 spans 18 residues. Trimming removed 5 bases from V and 0 bases from J, with 20 bases in between. The germline CDR1 and CDR2 sequences are SGHTA and FQGNSA. CDR3 in amino acids: CASSVSGGREYSNQPQHF. Written as DNA, the CDR3 is TGTGCCAGCAGCGTCTCTGGGGGCAGGGAGTATAGCAATCAGCCCCAGCATTTT.

This chain links TRBV28 with TRBJ1-4; D is uncertain. Germline V gene sequence: CDR1 MDHEN, CDR2 SYDVKM. The CDR3 is made up of 12 amino acids. V lost 7 bases, J lost 8 bases, and 11 bases lay in between. CDR3 amino acids: CASTSGVEKLFF. The CDR3 bases are TGTGCCAGCACCTCCGGGGTCGAAAAACTGTTTTTT. The variable domain in full, with the rest retrieved from reference TRBV28 and TRBJ1-4, is DVKVTQSSRYLVKRTGEKVFLECVQDMDHENMFWYRQDPGLGLRLIYFSYDVKMKEKGDIPEGYSVSREKKERFSLILESASTNQTSMYLCASTSGVEKLFFGSGTQLSVL.

This sequence joins TRBV6-5 and TRBJ1-2; 8 bases are a match to TRBD1. V lost 7 bases, J lost 8 bases, and 12 bases stayed unmatched. This CDR3 region has 14 residues. Germline V gene sequence: CDR1 MNHEY, CDR2 SVGAGI. CDR3 sequence: CASNPGQATGGYTF. The CDR3, as DNA: TGTGCCAGCAACCCGGGACAGGCAACAGGAGGCTACACCTTC.

The rearrangement uses TRBV4-3 and TRBJ2-2; D call uncertain. Trimming took 3 bases from V and 0 from J, leaving 5 bases between them. The CDR3 runs to 14 residues. Germline CDR1 is LGHNA and CDR2 is YSLEER. The CDR3 region has the DNA TGCGCCAGCAGCCACGGAGCGAACACCGGGGAGCTGTTTTTT. This gives the protein CASSHGANTGELFF.

The V and J genes are TRBV29-1 and TRBJ2-7; tentative D call: TRBD2 (5 bases). The CDR3 covers 12 residues. Deletions cut 5 bases from V and 1 base from J, with 9 bases between. The germline gives CDR1 SQVTM, CDR2 ANQGSEA. The CDR3 DNA is TGCAGCGTTCGCGGGCCTTCCTACGAGCAGTACTTC. This encodes CSVRGPSYEQYF.

The rearrangement joins TRBV30 to TRBJ2-7, with D possibly matching TRBD1 (5 bases). The ends were cut back, 0 bases at V and 6 bases at J, with 12 bases in the middle. The CDR3 totals 13 residues. The germline V gene encodes CDR1 GTSNPN and CDR2 SVGIG (reference sequence). The CDR3 loop is CAWSVHEGVEQYF. As DNA, the CDR3 is TGTGCCTGGAGTGTACATGAAGGGGTCGAGCAGTACTTC.

The sample holds a few counts of this clone. V usage is TRBV6-5 and J usage is TRBJ2-1; 8 positions match TRBD2. This CDR3 spans 13 amino acids. The germline CDR1 and CDR2 sequences are MNHEY and SVGAGI. V shed 11 bases and J 10 bases; nucleotides not matched to a gene: 13. Here the CDR3 reads CASGGGLVNEQFF. The DNA of the CDR3 is TGTGCCTCCGGCGGGGGACTAGTAAACGAGCAGTTCTTC.

V gene TRBV11-2 combines with J gene TRBJ1-1; tentative D call: TRBD1 (6 bases). V lost 0 bases and J lost 8, with 10 bases in between. This CDR3 comprises 13 residues. Germline V CDR1 and CDR2: SGHAT, FQNNGV. CDR3 in amino acids: CASSLDQGTEAFF. In DNA, the CDR3 is TGTGCCAGCAGCTTAGATCAGGGGACGGAAGCTTTCTTT.

The rearrangement joins TRBV2 to TRBJ2-5; 9 positions match TRBD1. Germline CDR1 SNHLY, CDR2 FYNNEI. V lost 6 bases to trimming and J lost 4 bases; unmatched junction nucleotides: 6. The CDR3 totals 14 residues. Here the CDR3 reads CASRDRGILETQYF. The CDR3 DNA is TGTGCCAGCAGAGACAGGGGGATCTTAGAGACCCAGTACTTC.

The chain couples TRBV27 to TRBJ1-2; 8 positions match TRBD1. Trimming took 6 bases from V and 0 from J; bases not matched to a gene: 9. This CDR3 region has 16 residues. The germline V gene encodes CDR1 MNHEY and CDR2 SMNVEV (reference sequence). The CDR3 DNA sequence: TGTGCCAGCAGCGCCCAGGGACAGGAAACTAACTATGGCTACACCTTC. Its protein is CASSAQGQETNYGYTF.

The J gene is TRBJ2-7, the V gene TRBV30; TRBD2 might be the D (6 bases). This CDR3 spans 14 amino acids. V gave up 3 bases and J gave up 2 bases, with 14 bases separating them. Germline V gene data show CDR1 as GTSNPN and CDR2 as SVGIG (reference sequence). The CDR3: CAWRRRGRAYEQYF. The CDR3 DNA reads TGTGCCTGGAGGAGGAGGGGTAGAGCCTACGAGCAGTACTTC.